The rows below give T cell receptor beta chains drawn from one sample of a study of cytomegalovirus exposure and HLA in healthy donors. Repertoires were generated with immunoSEQ multiplex PCR, while TCRdb's copy carries only in-frame clones and drops some. The table lists about 200,000 clones, around 87% of them singletons. The sequencing input was PBMCs. Receptor source: a woman between 18 and 29 years old in good health and CMV-seropositive. The CDR3 runs from the conserved cysteine through the conserved F or W. The D gene is left open where the match is weak. Rows give clone size only sometimes, using once, few, many, or a class for an expanded clone.

D | J | size | V | CDR3 | DNA
TRBD2 | TRBJ2-2 | once | TRBV5-4 | CASSLMSGRAAGELFF | TGTGCCAGCAGCTTGATGAGCGGGAGGGCCGCCGGGGAGCTGTTTTTT
TRBD2 | TRBJ2-7 | once | TRBV13 | CASSLGLAGGPHEQYF | TGTGCCAGCAGCCTGGGACTAGCGGGAGGGCCTCACGAGCAGTACTTC
TRBD2 | TRBJ2-7 | NA | TRBV19 | CASSSGTSRYEQYF | TGTGCCAGTAGTTCCGGGACTAGCAGGTACGAGCAGTACTTC
TRBD1 | TRBJ1-4 | NA | TRBV28 | CASSLWETGSNDKLFF | TGTGCCAGCAGTTTATGGGAGACAGGGAGTAATGATAAACTGTTTTTT
TRBD1 | TRBJ2-1 | NA | TRBV6-5 | CAARRDRGFGNEQFF | TGTGCCGCAAGGCGGGACAGGGGATTTGGCAATGAGCAGTTCTTC
NA | TRBJ2-7 | few | TRBV4-1 | CASSRGGPYEQYF | TGCGCCAGCAGCCGAGGGGGACCCTACGAGCAGTACTTC
NA | TRBJ1-2 | NA | TRBV15 | CATSPQPGQGDAWSYTF | TGTGCCACCAGTCCACAACCGGGACAAGGTGATGCTTGGAGCTACACCTTC
NA | TRBJ1-3 | NA | TRBV30 | CAFQGSGNTIYF | TGTGCCTTTCAGGGGTCTGGAAACACCATATATTTT
NA | TRBJ2-6 | few | TRBV27 | CASSASDSGANVLTF | TGTGCCAGCAGTGCCAGTGACTCTGGGGCCAACGTCCTGACTTTC
TRBD2 | TRBJ2-5 | NA | TRBV7-2 | CASSSPGLAGGILQETQYF | TGTGCCAGCAGCTCCCCCGGACTAGCGGGCGGAATTTTACAAGAGACCCAGTACTTC
NA | TRBJ1-4 | NA | TRBV19 | CASSNEKLFF | TGTGCCAGCTCCAATGAAAAACTGTTTTTT
TRBD2 | TRBJ2-7 | NA | TRBV5-1 | CASSLGLAGVGREQYF | TGCGCCAGCAGCTTGGGACTAGCGGGAGTAGGTCGGGAGCAGTACTTC
TRBD2 | TRBJ2-7 | NA | TRBV5-4 | CASSLVVGRVPYEQYF | TGTGCCAGCAGCTTGGTTGTGGGGAGGGTCCCCTACGAGCAGTACTTC
TRBD1 | TRBJ2-7 | NA | TRBV19 | CASSIKGGRYYEQYF | TGTGCCAGTAGTATAAAAGGGGGCAGATACTACGAGCAGTACTTC
NA | TRBJ2-1 | NA | TRBV5-1 | CASSRTAAGGSYNEQFF | TGCGCCAGCAGCCGGACCGCAGCGGGTGGGTCCTACAATGAGCAGTTCTTC
NA | TRBJ1-5 | NA | TRBV6-6 | CASRRDSLMNQPQHF | TGTGCCAGCAGGAGAGACAGCCTCATGAACCAGCCCCAGCATTTT
TRBD1 | TRBJ1-3 | NA | TRBV4-1 | CASSHTDRAGNTIYF | TGCGCCAGCAGCCACACCGACAGGGCTGGAAACACCATATATTTT
NA | TRBJ1-4 | NA | TRBV28 | CASTPLGRGGEKLFF | TGTGCCAGCACCCCCCTTGGCAGGGGCGGTGAAAAACTGTTTTTT
NA | TRBJ2-1 | NA | TRBV11-2 | CASSLRPDTAYNEQFF | TGTGCCAGCAGTTTAAGGCCGGACACGGCCTACAATGAGCAGTTCTTC
NA | TRBJ1-3 | once | TRBV14 | CASSQWAGPSSGNTIYF | TGTGCCAGCAGCCAATGGGCGGGGCCGAGCTCTGGAAACACCATATATTTT
NA | TRBJ1-1 | NA | TRBV7-2 | CASSLEAGGLNTEAFF | TGTGCCAGCAGCTTAGAAGCGGGCGGCCTGAACACTGAAGCTTTCTTT
TRBD2 | TRBJ2-7 | NA | TRBV18 | CASSPPPGGRSYEQYF | TGTGCCAGCTCACCACCGCCGGGAGGCCGCTCCTACGAGCAGTACTTC
NA | TRBJ1-1 | NA | TRBV9 | CASSVGATNTEAFF | TGTGCCAGCAGCGTAGGGGCTACGAACACTGAAGCTTTCTTT
TRBD1 | TRBJ1-2 | NA | TRBV5-1 | CASGIGTGNGYTF | TGCGCCAGCGGGATTGGGACAGGGAATGGCTACACCTTC
NA | TRBJ2-1 | few | TRBV29-1 | CSAGQGIEQFF | TGCAGCGCCGGGCAGGGGATTGAGCAGTTCTTC
NA | TRBJ2-6 | NA | TRBV27 | CATAGQTSGADVLTF | TGTGCCACCGCGGGACAGACCTCTGGGGCCGACGTCCTGACTTTC
TRBD2 | TRBJ2-7 | NA | TRBV18 | CASSPLPASGSYEQYF | TGTGCCAGCTCACCCCTACCGGCTAGCGGGTCCTACGAGCAGTACTTC
NA | TRBJ2-2 | NA | TRBV9 | CASSNLAARTGELFF | TGTGCCAGCAGCAATTTAGCCGCGCGGACCGGGGAGCTGTTTTTT
NA | TRBJ1-5 | NA | TRBV27 | CASSLSRNQPQHF | TGTGCCAGCAGTTTGTCGAGGAATCAGCCCCAGCATTTT
TRBD2 | TRBJ2-2 | NA | TRBV9 | CASSVARLAGHFTGELFF | TGTGCCAGCAGCGTAGCTCGGCTAGCGGGACACTTCACCGGGGAGCTGTTTTTT
NA | TRBJ2-7 | NA | TRBV7-8 | CASSLRVSSYEQYF | TGTGCCAGCAGCTTGCGGGTCAGCTCCTACGAGCAGTACTTC
NA | TRBJ1-1 | NA | TRBV5-8 | CASSWETGTEAFF | TGTGCCAGCAGCTGGGAGACAGGTACTGAAGCTTTCTTT
TRBD2 | TRBJ2-1 | NA | TRBV6-6 | CASSPSGGSYNEQFF | TGTGCCAGCAGTCCCTCGGGGGGTTCCTACAATGAGCAGTTCTTC
TRBD1 | TRBJ1-2 | NA | TRBV29-1 | CSVEGTTGASGYTF | TGCAGCGTTGAAGGTACTACAGGGGCCAGTGGCTACACCTTC
NA | TRBJ1-1 | NA | TRBV27 | CASSFASGVNTEAFF | TGTGCCAGCAGTTTCGCCTCGGGGGTGAACACTGAAGCTTTCTTT
TRBD2 | TRBJ2-1 | once | TRBV27 | CASSLGTSGSIEQFF | TGTGCCAGCAGTTTAGGCACTAGCGGGAGTATCGAGCAGTTCTTC
NA | TRBJ1-2 | NA | TRBV11-2 | CASSLGGWNYGYTF | TGTGCCAGCAGCTTGGGGGGGTGGAACTATGGCTACACCTTC
NA | TRBJ2-1 | NA | TRBV28 | CASSLGRYNEQFF | TGTGCCAGCAGTTTGGGCCGTTACAATGAGCAGTTCTTC
TRBD2 | TRBJ2-7 | NA | TRBV15 | CATSRLGGRGRGKAYEQYF | TGTGCCACCAGCAGATTGGGCGGGAGGGGAAGAGGTAAAGCCTACGAGCAGTACTTC
TRBD1 | TRBJ2-7 | NA | TRBV6-5 | CASRQGAGYEQYF | TGTGCCAGCAGGCAGGGGGCTGGCTACGAGCAGTACTTC
TRBD1 | TRBJ1-1 | NA | TRBV13 | CASSSRGFTEAFF | TGTGCCAGCAGCTCCAGGGGGTTCACTGAAGCTTTCTTT
NA | TRBJ2-7 | NA | TRBV7-6 | CASSPGSYGPYEQYF | TGTGCCAGCAGCCCAGGTTCTTATGGGCCCTACGAGCAGTACTTC
NA | TRBJ2-5 | NA | TRBV5-1 | CASRTGEVGETQYF | TGCGCCAGCCGCACAGGGGAGGTTGGAGAGACCCAGTACTTC
NA | TRBJ2-7 | NA | TRBV6-5 | CASSKEGGHYEQYF | TGTGCCAGCAGTAAGGAAGGAGGCCACTACGAGCAGTACTTC
TRBD1 | TRBJ1-1 | NA | TRBV13 | CASSWWTGQAEAFF | TGTGCCAGCAGTTGGTGGACAGGCCAGGCTGAAGCTTTCTTT